A single TCR beta chain is shown here with its context. These data originate in a study of shared clonotypes between healthy human individuals. Germline V lookup: CDR1 SGHRS, CDR2 YFSETQ. The length of the CDR3 is 14 residues. Trimming took 4 bases from V and 7 from J; bases not matched to a gene: 4. The data were produced by immunoSEQ multiplex PCR, yet TCRdb's version contains in-frame clones alone and is incomplete. The top ten hold 0.6% to 0.75% of the sample, which has fewer than 1.4 million clones, 70% to 80% seen once. Adult donors, all healthy and HIV-negative, had no recent acute infections or vaccinations. Naive CD45RA+ and memory CD45RA-negative subsets were split from CD4+ cells.

The chain recombines TRBV5-1 with TRBJ2-7; 14 bases map to TRBD2. Source material: memory CD4+ T cells from PBMCs. Described subset: CD45RA-negative fraction. The TCR was taken from a man aged 18 to 29 in good health. Some clones in this sample may be carry-over from other donors' samples. The CDR3 loop reads CASSQGTSGSEQYF. Written as DNA, the CDR3 is TGCGCCAGCAGCCAGGGGACTAGCGGGAGTGAGCAGTACTTC.